The following is a T cell receptor (beta chain) sequence with its context. Its cognate antigen is unknown. The CDR3 loop spans 17 amino acids. From germline, CDR1 is MDHEN and CDR2 SYDVKM. Trimming removed 4 bases at V and 1 base at J, with 17 bases between. This sample stems from a study of cytomegalovirus exposure and HLA in healthy donors. As for the study in general: From donors who were HLA-typed, an early data release held around 80 million unique TCRs.

Whole-study results and caveats: In all likelihood, a cluster of highly shared sequence variants was a sequencing artifact. In presence/absence analyses, roughly uniform sequencing depth across donors was assumed. Exclusion as indistinguishable affected some V segments, including TRBV6-2 and TRBV6-3.

Primers: 60 Vbeta forward and 13 Jbeta reverse. Method: immunoSEQ multiplex PCR; TCRdb's copy keeps in-frame clones and lacks some. Its listing shows 200,000 to 250,000 clones. The rearrangement uses TRBV28 and TRBJ2-1, with D perhaps matching TRBD1 (6 bases). This clonotype was sampled from a girl aged 2-10 years in good health and CMV-seropositive. Sequenced material: PBMCs. In DNA, the CDR3 is TGTGCCAGCAGTTCCGGGACACCAGTCCGTTCCTACAATGAGCAGTTCTTC. This codes for CASSSGTPVRSYNEQFF.